This T cell receptor beta chain was sequenced in a study of T cells in localized non-small cell lung cancer. Study conclusions and caveats: Density of T cells in blood, when higher, went with longer overall survival. Adjacent lung held a median roughly 56 of the top 100 tumor clones. Highest T cell clonality was seen in uninvolved adjacent lung, surpassing that measured in tumor.

The assay was immunoSEQ multiplex PCR, and TCRdb's table has in-frame clones only and misses some. This repertoire shows 70,000 or so clones, 70% to 85% found once; its top ten account for 1.3%. The germline V gene has CDR1 SGHRS and CDR2 YFSETQ. CDR3 length equals 15 residues. V shed 7 bases and J 2 bases; nucleotides not matched to a gene: 10. Notes on this clone: What it binds is not known.

This receptor was taken from a female donor older than 55 with stage I lung adenocarcinoma. The sample in question was peripheral blood, obtained before any cancer treatment. The V call is TRBV5-1, the J call TRBJ2-3, with 7 bases matching TRBD2. CDR3 in DNA: TGCGCCAGCGCCTCGGAGGCGGGGGTCACAGATACGCAGTATTTT. Translation gives CASASEAGVTDTQYF.